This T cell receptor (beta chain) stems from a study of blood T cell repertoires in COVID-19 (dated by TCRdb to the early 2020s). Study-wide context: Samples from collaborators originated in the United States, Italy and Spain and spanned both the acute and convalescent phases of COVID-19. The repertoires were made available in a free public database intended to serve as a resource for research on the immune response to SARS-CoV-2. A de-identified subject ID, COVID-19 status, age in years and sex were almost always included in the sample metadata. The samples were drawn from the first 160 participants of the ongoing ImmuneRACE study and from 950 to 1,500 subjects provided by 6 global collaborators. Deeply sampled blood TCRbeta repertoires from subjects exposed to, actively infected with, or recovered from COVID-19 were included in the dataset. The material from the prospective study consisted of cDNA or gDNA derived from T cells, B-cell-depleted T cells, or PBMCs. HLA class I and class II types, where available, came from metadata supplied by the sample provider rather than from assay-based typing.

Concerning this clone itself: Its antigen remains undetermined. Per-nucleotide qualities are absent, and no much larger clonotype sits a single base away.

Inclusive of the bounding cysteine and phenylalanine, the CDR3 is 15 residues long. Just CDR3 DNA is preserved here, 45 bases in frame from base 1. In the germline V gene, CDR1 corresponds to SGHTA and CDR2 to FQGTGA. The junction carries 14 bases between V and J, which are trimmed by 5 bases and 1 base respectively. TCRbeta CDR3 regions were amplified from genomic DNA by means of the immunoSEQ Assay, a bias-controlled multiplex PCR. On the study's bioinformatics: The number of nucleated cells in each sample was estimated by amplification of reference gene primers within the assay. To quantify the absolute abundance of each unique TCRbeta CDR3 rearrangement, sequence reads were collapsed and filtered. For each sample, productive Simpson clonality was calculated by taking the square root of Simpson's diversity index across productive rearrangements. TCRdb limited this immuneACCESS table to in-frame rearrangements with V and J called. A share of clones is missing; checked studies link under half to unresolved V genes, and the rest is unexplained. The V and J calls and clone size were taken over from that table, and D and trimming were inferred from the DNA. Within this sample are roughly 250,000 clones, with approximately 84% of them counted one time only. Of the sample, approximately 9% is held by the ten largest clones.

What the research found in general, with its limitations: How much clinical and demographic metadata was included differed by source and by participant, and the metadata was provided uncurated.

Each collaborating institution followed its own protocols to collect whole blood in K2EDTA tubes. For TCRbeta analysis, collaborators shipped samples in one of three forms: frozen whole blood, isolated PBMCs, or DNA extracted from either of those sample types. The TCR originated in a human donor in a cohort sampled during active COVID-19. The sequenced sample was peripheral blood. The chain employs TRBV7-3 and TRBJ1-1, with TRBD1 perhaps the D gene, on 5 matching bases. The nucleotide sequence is TGTGCCAGCAGCCGTCGCGGGGGTGGGAACACTGAAGCTTTCTTT. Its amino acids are CASSRRGGGNTEAFF. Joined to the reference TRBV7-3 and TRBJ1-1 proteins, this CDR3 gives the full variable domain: GAGVSQTPSNKVTEKGKYVELRCDPISGHTALYWYRQSLGQGPEFLIYFQGTGAADDSGLPNDRFFAVRPEGSVSTLKIQRTERGDSAVYLCASSRRGGGNTEAFFGQGTRLTVV.